Reported below is one TCR beta chain. Its antigen is still unknown. This sample was included in a study of T cell responses to AZD1222 COVID-19 vaccine. Study outcomes and limitations: Only after the peak T cell response were repertoires sampled.

Germline V lookup: CDR1 LGHNA, CDR2 YSLEER. The trim removed 4 bases at V and 8 bases at J, leaving 17 bases unmatched. The CDR3 contains 18 residues. Using immunoSEQ multiplex PCR, the repertoire was profiled, and TCRdb retains in-frame clones only, with some absent. The repertoire holds some 81,000 clones, with roughly 88% as singletons. The genes are TRBV4-3 and TRBJ2-1, with TRBD2 matching 10 bases. This sequence originates from an adult who received the AZD1222 COVID-19 vaccine. Sequences were derived from peripheral blood, sampled 28 days after the second AZD1222 dose. The CDR3 region has the DNA TGCGCCAGCAGCCCTTGGACTAGCGGCCCCCTCCCCCTCGATGAGCAGTTCTTC. Protein sequence: CASSPWTSGPLPLDEQFF.